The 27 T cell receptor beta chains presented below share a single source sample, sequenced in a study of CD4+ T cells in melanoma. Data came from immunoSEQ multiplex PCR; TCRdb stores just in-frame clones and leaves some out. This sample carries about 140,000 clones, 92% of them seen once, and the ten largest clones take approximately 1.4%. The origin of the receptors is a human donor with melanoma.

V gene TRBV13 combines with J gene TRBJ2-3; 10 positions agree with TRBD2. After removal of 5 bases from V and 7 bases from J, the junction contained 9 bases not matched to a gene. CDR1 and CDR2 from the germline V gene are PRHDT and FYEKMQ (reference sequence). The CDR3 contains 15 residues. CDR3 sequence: CASSAERGGKYTQYF. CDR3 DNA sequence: TGTGCCAGCAGCGCTGAGCGGGGGGGGAAATATACGCAGTATTTT.

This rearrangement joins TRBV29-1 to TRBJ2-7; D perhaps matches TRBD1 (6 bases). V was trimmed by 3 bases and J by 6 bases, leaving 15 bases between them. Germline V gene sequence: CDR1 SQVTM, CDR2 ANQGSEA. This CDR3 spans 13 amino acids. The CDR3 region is CSVDPTGQGEQYF. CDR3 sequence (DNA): TGCAGCGTTGACCCCACAGGGCAAGGCGAGCAGTACTTC.

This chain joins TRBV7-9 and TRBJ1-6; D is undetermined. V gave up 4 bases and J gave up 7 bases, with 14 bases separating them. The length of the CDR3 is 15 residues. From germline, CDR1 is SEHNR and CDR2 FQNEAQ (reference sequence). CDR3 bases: TGTGCCAGCAGCTCGGGGTCGAACCTAAATTCACCCCTCCACTTT. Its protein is CASSSGSNLNSPLHF.

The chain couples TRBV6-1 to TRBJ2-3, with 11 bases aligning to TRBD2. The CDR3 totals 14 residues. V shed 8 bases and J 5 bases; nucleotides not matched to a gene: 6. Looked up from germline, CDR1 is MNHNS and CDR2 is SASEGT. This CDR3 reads CASLAGGPRDTQYF. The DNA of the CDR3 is TGTGCCAGCTTAGCGGGGGGGCCAAGAGATACGCAGTATTTT.

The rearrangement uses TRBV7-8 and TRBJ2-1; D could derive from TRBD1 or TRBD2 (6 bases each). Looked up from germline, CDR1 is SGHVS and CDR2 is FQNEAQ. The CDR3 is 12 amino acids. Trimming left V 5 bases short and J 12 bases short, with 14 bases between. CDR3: CASSEDGGGQFF. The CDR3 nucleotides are TGTGCCAGCAGCGAAGACGGGGGCGGGCAGTTCTTC.

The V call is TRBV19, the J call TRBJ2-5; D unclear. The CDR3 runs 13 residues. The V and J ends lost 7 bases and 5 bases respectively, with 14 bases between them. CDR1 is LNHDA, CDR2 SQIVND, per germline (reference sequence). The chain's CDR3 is CASTNAAMETQYF. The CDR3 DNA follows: TGTGCCAGTACAAACGCCGCGATGGAGACCCAGTACTTC.

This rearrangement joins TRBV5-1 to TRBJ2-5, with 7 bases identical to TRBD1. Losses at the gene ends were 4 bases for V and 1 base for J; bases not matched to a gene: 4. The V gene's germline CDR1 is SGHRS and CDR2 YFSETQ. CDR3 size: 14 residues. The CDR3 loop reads CASSPTGTQETQYF. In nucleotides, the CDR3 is TGCGCCAGCAGCCCGACAGGGACCCAAGAGACCCAGTACTTC.

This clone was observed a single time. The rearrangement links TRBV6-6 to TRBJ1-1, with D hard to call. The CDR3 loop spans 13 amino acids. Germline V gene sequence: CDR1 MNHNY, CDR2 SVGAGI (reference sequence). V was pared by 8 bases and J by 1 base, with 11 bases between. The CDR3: CASLGTGNTEAFF. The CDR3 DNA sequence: TGTGCCAGCCTCGGAACCGGGAACACTGAAGCTTTCTTT.

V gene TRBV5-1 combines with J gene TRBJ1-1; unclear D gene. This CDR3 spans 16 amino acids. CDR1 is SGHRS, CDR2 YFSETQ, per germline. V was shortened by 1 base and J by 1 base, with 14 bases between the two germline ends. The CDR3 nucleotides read TGCGCCAGCAGCTTGTCTGCTGGCCAGTCGAACACTGAAGCTTTCTTT. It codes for CASSLSAGQSNTEAFF.

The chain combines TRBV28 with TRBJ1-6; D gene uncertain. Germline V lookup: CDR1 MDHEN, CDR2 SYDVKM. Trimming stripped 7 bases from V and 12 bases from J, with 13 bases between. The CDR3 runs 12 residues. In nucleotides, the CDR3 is TGTGCCAGCACCGCCCCCCGGGGACCCCTCCACTTT. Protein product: CASTAPRGPLHF.

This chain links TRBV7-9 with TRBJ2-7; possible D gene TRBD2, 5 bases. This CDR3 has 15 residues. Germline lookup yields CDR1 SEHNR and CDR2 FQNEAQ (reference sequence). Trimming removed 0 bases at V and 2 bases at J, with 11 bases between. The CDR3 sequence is CASSLALGSTYEQYF. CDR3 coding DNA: TGTGCCAGCAGCTTAGCTCTGGGGAGCACCTACGAGCAGTACTTC.

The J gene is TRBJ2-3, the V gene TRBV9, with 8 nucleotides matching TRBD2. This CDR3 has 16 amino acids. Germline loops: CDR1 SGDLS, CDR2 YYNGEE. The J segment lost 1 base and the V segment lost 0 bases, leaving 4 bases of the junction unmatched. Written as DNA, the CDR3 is TGTGCCAGCAGCGTAGGGCCAGCGGGGGGCACAGATACGCAGTATTTT. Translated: CASSVGPAGGTDTQYF. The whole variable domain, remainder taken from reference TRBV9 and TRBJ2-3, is DSGVTQTPKHLITATGQRVTLRCSPRSGDLSVYWYQQSLDQGLQFLIQYYNGEERAKGNILERFSAQQFPDLHSELNLSSLELGDSALYFCASSVGPAGGTDTQYFGPGTRLTVL.

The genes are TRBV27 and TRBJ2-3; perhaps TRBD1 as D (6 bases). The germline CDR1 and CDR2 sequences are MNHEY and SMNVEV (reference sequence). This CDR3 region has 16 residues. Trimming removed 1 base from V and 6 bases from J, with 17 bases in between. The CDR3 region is CASSLFRTGFADTQYF. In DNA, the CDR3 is TGTGCCAGCAGTTTATTCCGAACAGGGTTCGCGGATACGCAGTATTTT.

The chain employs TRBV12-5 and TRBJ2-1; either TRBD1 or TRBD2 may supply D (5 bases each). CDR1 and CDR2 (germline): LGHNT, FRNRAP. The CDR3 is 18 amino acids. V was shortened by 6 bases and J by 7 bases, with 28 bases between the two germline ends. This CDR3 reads CASGPSGPLILWGNEQFF. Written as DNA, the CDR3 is TGTGCTAGTGGACCCTCGGGACCCCTGATCTTGTGGGGGAATGAGCAGTTCTTC. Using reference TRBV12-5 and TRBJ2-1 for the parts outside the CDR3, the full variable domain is DARVTQTPRHKVTEMGQEVTMRCQPILGHNTVFWYRQTMMQGLELLAYFRNRAPLDDSGMPKDRFSAEMPDATLATLKIQPSEPRDSAVYFCASGPSGPLILWGNEQFFGPGTRLTVL.

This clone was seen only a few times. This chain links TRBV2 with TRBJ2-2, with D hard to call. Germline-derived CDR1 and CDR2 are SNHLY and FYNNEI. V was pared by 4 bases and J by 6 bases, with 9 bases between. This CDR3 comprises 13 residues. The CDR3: CASSVLSPGELFF. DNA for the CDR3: TGTGCCAGCAGTGTCCTTTCCCCCGGGGAGCTGTTTTTT. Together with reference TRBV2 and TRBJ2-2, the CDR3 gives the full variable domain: EPEVTQTPSHQVTQMGQEVILRCVPISNHLYFYWYRQILGQKVEFLVSFYNNEISEKSEIFDDQFSVERPDGSNFTLKIRSTKLEDSAMYFCASSVLSPGELFFGEGSRLTVL.

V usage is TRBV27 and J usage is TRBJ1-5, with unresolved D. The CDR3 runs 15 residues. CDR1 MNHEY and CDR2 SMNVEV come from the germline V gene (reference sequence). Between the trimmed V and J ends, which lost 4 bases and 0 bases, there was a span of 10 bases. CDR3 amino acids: CASSSFRHSNQPQHF. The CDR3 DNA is TGTGCCAGCAGTTCCTTTAGGCATAGCAATCAGCCCCAGCATTTT.

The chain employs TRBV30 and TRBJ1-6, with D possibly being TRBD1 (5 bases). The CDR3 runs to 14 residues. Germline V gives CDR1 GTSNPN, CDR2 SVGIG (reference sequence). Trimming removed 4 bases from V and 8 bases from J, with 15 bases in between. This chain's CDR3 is CAWILAGMHSPLHF. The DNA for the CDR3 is TGTGCCTGGATTCTGGCAGGGATGCATTCACCCCTCCACTTT. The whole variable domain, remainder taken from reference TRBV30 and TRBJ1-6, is SQTIHQWPATLVQPVGSPLSLECTVEGTSNPNLYWYRQAAGRGLQLLFYSVGIGQISSEVPQNLSASRPQDRQFILSSKKLLLSDSGFYLCAWILAGMHSPLHFGNGTRLTVT.

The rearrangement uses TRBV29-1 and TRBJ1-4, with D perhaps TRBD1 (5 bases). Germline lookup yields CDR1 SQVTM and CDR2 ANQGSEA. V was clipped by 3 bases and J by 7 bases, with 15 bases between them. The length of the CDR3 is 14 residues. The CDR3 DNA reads TGCAGCGTTGATCCGGGGTTGAGGGGTGAAAAACTGTTTTTT. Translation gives CSVDPGLRGEKLFF.

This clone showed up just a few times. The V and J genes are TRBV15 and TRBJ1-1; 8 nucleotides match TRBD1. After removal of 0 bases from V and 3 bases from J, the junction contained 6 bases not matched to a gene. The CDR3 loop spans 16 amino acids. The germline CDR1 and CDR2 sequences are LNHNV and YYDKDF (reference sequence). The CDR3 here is CATSRETGARYTEAFF. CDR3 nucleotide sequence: TGTGCCACCAGCAGAGAGACAGGGGCCAGGTACACTGAAGCTTTCTTT. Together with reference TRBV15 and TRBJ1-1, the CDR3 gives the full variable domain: DAMVIQNPRYQVTQFGKPVTLSCSQTLNHNVMYWYQQKSSQAPKLLFHYYDKDFNNEADTPDNFQSRRPNTSFCFLDIRSPGLGDTAMYLCATSRETGARYTEAFFGQGTRLTVV.

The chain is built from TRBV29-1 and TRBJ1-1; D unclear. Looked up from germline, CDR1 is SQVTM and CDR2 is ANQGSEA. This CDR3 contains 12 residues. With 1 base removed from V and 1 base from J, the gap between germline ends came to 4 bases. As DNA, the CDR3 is TGCAGCGTTGAAGGAGGGAACACTGAAGCTTTCTTT. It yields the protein CSVEGGNTEAFF.

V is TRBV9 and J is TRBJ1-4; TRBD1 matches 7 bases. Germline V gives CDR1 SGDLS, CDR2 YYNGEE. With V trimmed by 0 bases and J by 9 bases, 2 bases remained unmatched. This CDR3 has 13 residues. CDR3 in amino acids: CASSVGQGQKLFF. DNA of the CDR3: TGTGCCAGCAGCGTAGGACAGGGCCAAAAACTGTTTTTT.

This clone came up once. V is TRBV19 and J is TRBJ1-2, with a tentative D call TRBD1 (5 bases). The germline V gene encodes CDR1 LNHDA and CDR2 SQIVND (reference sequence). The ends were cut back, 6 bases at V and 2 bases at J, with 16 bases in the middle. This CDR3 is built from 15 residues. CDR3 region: CASRTRAGRNYGYTF. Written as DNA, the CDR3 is TGTGCCAGTAGGACCAGGGCAGGGAGGAACTATGGCTACACCTTC.

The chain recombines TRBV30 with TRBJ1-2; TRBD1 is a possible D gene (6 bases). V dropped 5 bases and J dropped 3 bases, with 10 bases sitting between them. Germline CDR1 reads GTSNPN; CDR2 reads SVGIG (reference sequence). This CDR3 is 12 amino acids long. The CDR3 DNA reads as TGTGCCTGGGAGGGGGGAGACTATGGCTACACCTTC. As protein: CAWEGGDYGYTF. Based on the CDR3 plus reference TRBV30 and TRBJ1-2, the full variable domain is SQTIHQWPATLVQPVGSPLSLECTVEGTSNPNLYWYRQAAGRGLQLLFYSVGIGQISSEVPQNLSASRPQDRQFILSSKKLLLSDSGFYLCAWEGGDYGYTFGSGTRLTVV.

This chain's CDR3 is CASSAQGGGYTF. CDR3 bases: TGTGCCAGCAGCGCCCAGGGGGGCGGCTACACCTTC. V and J are TRBV11-2 and TRBJ1-2; 7 bases fit TRBD1. Unmatched junction bases numbered 5, after V lost 5 bases and J lost 8 bases. CDR3 length equals 12 residues. Germline V lookup: CDR1 SGHAT, CDR2 FQNNGV.

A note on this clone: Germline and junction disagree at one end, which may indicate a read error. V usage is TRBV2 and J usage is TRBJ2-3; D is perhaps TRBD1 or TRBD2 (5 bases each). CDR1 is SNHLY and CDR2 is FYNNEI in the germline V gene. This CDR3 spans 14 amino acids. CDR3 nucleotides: TGTGCCAGCAGAGAAGAGGGGCCCGATTACGGTCCGTATTTT. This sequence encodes CASREEGPDYGPYF.

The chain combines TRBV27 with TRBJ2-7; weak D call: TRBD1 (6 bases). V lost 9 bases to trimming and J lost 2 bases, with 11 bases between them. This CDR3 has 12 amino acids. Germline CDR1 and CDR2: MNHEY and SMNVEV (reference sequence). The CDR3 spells CARNRAPYEQYF. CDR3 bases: TGTGCCAGGAACAGGGCCCCCTACGAGCAGTACTTC.

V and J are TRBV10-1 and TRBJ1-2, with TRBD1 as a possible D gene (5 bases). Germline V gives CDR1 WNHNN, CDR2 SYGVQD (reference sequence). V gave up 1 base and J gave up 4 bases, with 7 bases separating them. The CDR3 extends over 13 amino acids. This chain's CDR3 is CASSEWGTYGYTF. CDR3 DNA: TGCGCCAGCAGTGAGTGGGGCACCTATGGCTACACCTTC.